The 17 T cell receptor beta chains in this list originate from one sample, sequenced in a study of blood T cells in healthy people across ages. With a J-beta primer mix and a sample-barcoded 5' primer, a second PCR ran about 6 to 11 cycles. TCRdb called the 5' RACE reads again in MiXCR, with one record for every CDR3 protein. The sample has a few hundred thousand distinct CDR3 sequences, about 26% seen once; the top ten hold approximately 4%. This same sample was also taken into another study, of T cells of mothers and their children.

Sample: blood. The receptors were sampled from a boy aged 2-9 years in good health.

DNA of the CDR3: TGTGCCAGCAAGGAGGGGCTAGGGGAGACCCAGTACTTC. Protein: CASKEGLGETQYF. The chain uses TRBV12-3 or TRBV12-4 and TRBJ2-5; tentatively, D is TRBD2 (6 bases). The CDR3 loop spans 13 amino acids. Trimming stripped 7 bases from V and 5 bases from J, with 14 bases between.

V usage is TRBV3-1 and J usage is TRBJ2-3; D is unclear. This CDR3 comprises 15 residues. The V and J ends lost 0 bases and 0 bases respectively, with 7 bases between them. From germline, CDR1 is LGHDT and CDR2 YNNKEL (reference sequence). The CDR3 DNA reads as TGTGCCAGCAGCCAAGACAGATCTAGCACAGATACGCAGTATTTT. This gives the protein CASSQDRSSTDTQYF.

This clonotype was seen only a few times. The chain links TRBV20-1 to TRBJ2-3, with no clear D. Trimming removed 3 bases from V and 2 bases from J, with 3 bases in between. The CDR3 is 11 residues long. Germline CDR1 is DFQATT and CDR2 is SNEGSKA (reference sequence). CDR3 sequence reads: CSASLTDTQYF. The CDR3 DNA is TGCAGTGCTAGCCTCACAGATACGCAGTATTTT.

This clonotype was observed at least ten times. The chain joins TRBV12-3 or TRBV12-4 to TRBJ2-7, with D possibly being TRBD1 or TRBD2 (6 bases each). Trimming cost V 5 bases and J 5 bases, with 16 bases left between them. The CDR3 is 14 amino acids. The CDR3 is CASSARGVQDEQYF. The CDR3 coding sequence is TGTGCCAGCAGTGCTAGGGGGGTACAGGACGAGCAGTACTTC.

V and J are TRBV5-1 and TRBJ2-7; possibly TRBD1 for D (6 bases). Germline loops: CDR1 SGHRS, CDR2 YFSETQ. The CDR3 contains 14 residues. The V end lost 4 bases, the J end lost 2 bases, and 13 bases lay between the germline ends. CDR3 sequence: CASSPIQGPYEQYF. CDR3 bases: TGCGCCAGCAGCCCTATACAGGGACCCTACGAGCAGTACTTC.

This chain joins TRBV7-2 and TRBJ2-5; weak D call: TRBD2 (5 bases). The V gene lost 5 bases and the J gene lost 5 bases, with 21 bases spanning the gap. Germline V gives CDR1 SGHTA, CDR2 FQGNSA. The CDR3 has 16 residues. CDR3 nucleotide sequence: TGTGCCAGCAGCCTGAGGGCAACGGGAAGGTTTGAGACCCAGTACTTC. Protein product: CASSLRATGRFETQYF.

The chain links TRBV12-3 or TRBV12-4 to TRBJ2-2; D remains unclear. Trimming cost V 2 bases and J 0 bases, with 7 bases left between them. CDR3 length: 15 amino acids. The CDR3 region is CASSLKLSNTGELFF. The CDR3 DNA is TGTGCCAGCAGTTTAAAGCTATCGAACACCGGGGAGCTGTTTTTT.

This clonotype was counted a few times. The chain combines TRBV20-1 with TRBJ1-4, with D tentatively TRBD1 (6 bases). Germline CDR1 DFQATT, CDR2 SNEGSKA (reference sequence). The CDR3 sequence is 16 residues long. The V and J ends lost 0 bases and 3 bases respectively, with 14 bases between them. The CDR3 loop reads CSARDSGGAANEKLFF. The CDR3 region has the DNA TGCAGTGCTAGAGATAGCGGGGGCGCGGCTAATGAAAAACTGTTTTTT.

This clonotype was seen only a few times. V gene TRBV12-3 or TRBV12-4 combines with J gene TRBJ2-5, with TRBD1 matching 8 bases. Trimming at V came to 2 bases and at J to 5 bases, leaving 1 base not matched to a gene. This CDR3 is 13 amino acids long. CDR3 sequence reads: CASSLRDRETQYF. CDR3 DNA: TGTGCCAGCAGTTTACGGGACAGGGAGACCCAGTACTTC.

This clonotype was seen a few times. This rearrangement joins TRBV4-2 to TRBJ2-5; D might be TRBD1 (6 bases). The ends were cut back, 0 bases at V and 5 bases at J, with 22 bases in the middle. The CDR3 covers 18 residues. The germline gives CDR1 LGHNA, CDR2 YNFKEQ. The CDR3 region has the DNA TGTGCCAGCAGCCAAGACGCTACCCGAGGACAGCTAGGGGAGACCCAGTACTTC. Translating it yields CASSQDATRGQLGETQYF.

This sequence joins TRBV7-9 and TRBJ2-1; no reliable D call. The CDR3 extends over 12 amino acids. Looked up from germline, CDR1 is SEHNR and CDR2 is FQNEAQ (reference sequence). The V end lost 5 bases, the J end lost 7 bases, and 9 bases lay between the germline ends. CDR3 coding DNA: TGTGCCAGCAGCCATCATAGGAATGAGCAGTTCTTC. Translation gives CASSHHRNEQFF.

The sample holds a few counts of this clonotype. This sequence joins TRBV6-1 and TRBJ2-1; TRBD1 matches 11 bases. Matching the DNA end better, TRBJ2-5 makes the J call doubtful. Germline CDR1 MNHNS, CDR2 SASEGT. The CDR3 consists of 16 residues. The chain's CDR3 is CASSPRTGGYGETQYF. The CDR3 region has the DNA TGTGCCAGCAGTCCGAGGACAGGGGGCTACGGAGAGACCCAGTACTTC.

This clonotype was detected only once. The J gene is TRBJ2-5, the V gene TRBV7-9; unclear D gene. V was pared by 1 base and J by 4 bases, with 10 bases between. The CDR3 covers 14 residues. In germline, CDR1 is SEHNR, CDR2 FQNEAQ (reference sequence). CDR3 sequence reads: CASSLDGFGETQYF. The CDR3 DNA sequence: TGTGCCAGCAGCTTAGACGGGTTCGGAGAGACCCAGTACTTC.

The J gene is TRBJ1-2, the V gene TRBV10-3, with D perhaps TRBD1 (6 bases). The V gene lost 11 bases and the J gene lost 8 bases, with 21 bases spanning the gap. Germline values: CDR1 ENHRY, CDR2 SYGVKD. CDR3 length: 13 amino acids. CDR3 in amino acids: CASTRQGLDGYTF. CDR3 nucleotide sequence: TGTGCCTCTACTCGCCAGGGGCTTGACGGCTACACCTTC.

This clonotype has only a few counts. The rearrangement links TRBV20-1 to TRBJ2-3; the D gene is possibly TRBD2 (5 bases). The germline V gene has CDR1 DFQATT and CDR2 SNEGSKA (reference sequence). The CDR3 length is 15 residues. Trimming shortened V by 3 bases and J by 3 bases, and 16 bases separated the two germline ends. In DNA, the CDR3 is TGCAGTGCTAGTCCAATGGCGGGTCTAACAGATACGCAGTATTTT. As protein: CSASPMAGLTDTQYF.

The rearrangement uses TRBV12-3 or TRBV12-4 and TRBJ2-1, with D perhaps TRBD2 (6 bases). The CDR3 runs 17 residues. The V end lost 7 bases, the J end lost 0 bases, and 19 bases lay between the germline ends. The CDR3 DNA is TGTGCCAGCACCCCAAGGCCTAGCGAGAGCTCCTACAATGAGCAGTTCTTC. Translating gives CASTPRPSESSYNEQFF.

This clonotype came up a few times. The CDR3 bases are TGTGCCAGCACTCACACCCGACAGGGGATCACCTACGAGCAGTACTTC. This translates into CASTHTRQGITYEQYF. V gene TRBV13 combines with J gene TRBJ2-7; TRBD1 matches 8 bases. V lost 7 bases to trimming and J lost 2 bases; unmatched junction nucleotides: 13. This CDR3 is 16 amino acids long. CDR1 and CDR2 (germline): PRHDT, FYEKMQ (reference sequence).